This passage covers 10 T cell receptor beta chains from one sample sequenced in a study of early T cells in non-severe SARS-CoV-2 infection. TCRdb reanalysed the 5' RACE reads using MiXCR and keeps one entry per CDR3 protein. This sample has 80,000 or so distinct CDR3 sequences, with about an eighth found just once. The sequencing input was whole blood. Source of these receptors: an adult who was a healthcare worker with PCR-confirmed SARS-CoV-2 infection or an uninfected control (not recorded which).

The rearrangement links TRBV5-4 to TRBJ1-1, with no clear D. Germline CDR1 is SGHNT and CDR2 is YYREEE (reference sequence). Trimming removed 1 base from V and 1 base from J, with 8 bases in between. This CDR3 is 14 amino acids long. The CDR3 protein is CASSLRRGNTEAFF. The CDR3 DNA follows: TGTGCCAGCAGCTTGAGGCGGGGGAACACTGAAGCTTTCTTT.

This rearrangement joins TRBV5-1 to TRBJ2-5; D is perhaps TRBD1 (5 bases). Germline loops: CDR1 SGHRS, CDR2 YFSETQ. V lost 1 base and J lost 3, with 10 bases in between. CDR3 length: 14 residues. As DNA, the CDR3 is TGCGCCAGCAGCTTGCGACAGCCTAAAGAGACCCAGTACTTC. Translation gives CASSLRQPKETQYF.

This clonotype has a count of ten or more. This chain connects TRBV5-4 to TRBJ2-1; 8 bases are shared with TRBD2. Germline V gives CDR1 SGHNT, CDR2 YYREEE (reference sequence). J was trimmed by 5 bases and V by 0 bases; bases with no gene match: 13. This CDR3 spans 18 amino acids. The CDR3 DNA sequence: TGTGCCAGCAGCTTGGTGGAAAGCGGGAGCTATTGGAACAATGAGCAGTTCTTC. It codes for CASSLVESGSYWNNEQFF.

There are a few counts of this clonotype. This CDR3 is CASSESPASSNEQFF. Here the CDR3 DNA reads TGTGCCAGCAGTGAGAGCCCCGCGAGTAGTAATGAGCAGTTCTTC. V is TRBV6-1 and J is TRBJ2-1; D remains ambiguous. The germline V and J ends were trimmed by 3 bases and 7 bases, with 16 bases remaining between them. This CDR3 region has 15 residues. Germline CDR1 and CDR2: MNHNS and SASEGT.

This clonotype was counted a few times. CDR3 in amino acids: CASSSRGVARTDTQYF. The DNA for the CDR3 is TGTGCCAGCAGCTCCCGGGGGGTAGCGCGCACAGATACGCAGTATTTT. The chain combines TRBV9 with TRBJ2-3; 7 nucleotides agree with TRBD2. CDR3 length: 16 amino acids. Germline V gives CDR1 SGDLS, CDR2 YYNGEE. The V and J ends lost 4 bases and 1 base, in that order; junction bases with no gene match: 9.

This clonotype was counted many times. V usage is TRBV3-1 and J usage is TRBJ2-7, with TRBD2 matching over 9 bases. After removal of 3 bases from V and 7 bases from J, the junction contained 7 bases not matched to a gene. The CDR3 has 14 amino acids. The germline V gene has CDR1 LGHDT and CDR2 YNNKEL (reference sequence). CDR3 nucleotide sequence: TGTGCCAGCAGCCAGCCCGTAACTAGCGGGGAGCAGTACTTC. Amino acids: CASSQPVTSGEQYF.

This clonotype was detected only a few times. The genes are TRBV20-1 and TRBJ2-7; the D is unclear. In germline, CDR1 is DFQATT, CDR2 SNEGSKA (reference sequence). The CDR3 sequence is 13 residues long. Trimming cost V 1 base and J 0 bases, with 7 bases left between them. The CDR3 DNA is TGCAGTGCTAGAGTCGGCTACTCCTACGAGCAGTACTTC. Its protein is CSARVGYSYEQYF.

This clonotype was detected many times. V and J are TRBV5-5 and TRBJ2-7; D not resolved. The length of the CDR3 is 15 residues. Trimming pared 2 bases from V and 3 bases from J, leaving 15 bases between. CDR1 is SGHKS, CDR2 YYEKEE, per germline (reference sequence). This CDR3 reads CASSLGRPTDYEQYF. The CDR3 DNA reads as TGTGCCAGCAGCTTAGGAAGACCCACGGACTACGAGCAGTACTTC.

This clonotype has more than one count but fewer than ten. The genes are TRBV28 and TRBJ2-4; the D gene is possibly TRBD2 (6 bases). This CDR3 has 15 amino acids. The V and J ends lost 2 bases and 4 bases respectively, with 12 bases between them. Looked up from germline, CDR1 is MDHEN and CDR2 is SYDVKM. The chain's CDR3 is CASSLREMWKNIQYF. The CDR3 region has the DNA TGTGCCAGCAGTTTACGGGAGATGTGGAAAAACATTCAGTACTTC. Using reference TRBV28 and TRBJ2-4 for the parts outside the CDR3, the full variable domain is DVKVTQSSRYLVKRTGEKVFLECVQDMDHENMFWYRQDPGLGLRLIYFSYDVKMKEKGDIPEGYSVSREKKERFSLILESASTNQTSMYLCASSLREMWKNIQYFGAGTRLSVL.

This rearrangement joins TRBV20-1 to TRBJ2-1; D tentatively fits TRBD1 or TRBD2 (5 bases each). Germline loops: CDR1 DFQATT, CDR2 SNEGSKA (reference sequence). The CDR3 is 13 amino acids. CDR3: CSRGGTSYNEQFF. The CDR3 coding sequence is TGCTCCCGGGGCGGCACCTCCTACAATGAGCAGTTCTTC.